These 17 T cell receptor beta chains were sequenced from one sample in a study of cytotoxic CD8 clonotypes in ibrutinib-treated CLL. The protocol was immunoSEQ multiplex PCR, while the TCRdb copy is restricted to in-frame clones and leaves out a portion. Found here are about 200,000 clones, roughly 73% of them singletons; the top ten hold about an eighth. Specimen: PBMCs, collected after 12 months of ibrutinib treatment. These receptors originate from a human donor with chronic lymphocytic leukemia.

CDR3 region: CASSEALSTSGRNTQYF. The CDR3 nucleotides are TGTGCCAGCAGTGAAGCGCTCTCCACTAGCGGGAGGAACACGCAGTATTTT. The chain carries TRBV2 and TRBJ2-3; TRBD2 aligns across 12 bases. CDR1 SNHLY and CDR2 FYNNEI come from the germline V gene. This CDR3 region has 17 residues. V gave up 0 bases and J gave up 9 bases; unmatched junction bases: 10.

The chain links TRBV6-5 to TRBJ2-3, with a tentative D call TRBD2 (7 bases). Trimming took 4 bases from V and 5 from J, leaving 13 bases between them. The CDR3 has 14 amino acids. CDR1 and CDR2 (germline): MNHEY, SVGAGI. CDR3 coding DNA: TGTGCCAGCAGTTGGGGGGGGGCCGAAGATACGCAGTATTTT. Residues: CASSWGGAEDTQYF.

The chain employs TRBV6-6 and TRBJ2-1, with D possibly TRBD2 on 6 matching bases. CDR1 and CDR2 from the germline V gene are MNHNY and SVGAGI (reference sequence). Deletions cut 4 bases from V and 0 bases from J, with 13 bases between. The CDR3 loop spans 16 amino acids. CDR3 bases: TGTGCCAGCAGTTTAGCGGTGGGGAGCTCCTACAATGAGCAGTTCTTC. This gives the protein CASSLAVGSSYNEQFF.

The chain uses TRBV27 and TRBJ2-7; weak D call: TRBD1 (6 bases). The V gene lost 7 bases and the J gene lost 2 bases, with 27 bases spanning the gap. Germline V gives CDR1 MNHEY, CDR2 SMNVEV (reference sequence). CDR3 length: 18 amino acids. CDR3 nucleotides: TGTGCCAGCACCCCCGGATCCTTATTTCTCGGGACAACCTACGAGCAGTACTTC. It encodes CASTPGSLFLGTTYEQYF.

This chain uses TRBV11-3 with TRBJ2-2; D perhaps matches TRBD1 (6 bases). This CDR3 has 15 residues. Germline loops: CDR1 SGHNT, CDR2 YENEEA. Between the trimmed V and J ends, which lost 5 bases and 3 bases, there was a span of 13 bases. CDR3 amino acids: CASSQTGFDTGELFF. CDR3 in DNA: TGTGCCAGCAGCCAGACAGGTTTTGACACCGGGGAGCTGTTTTTT. The complete variable domain, with remaining parts taken from reference TRBV11-3 and TRBJ2-2, reads EAGVVQSPRYKIIEKKQPVAFWCNPISGHNTLYWYLQNLGQGPELLIRYENEEAVDDSQLPKDRFSAERLKGVDSTLKIQPAELGDSAVYLCASSQTGFDTGELFFGEGSRLTVL.

V is TRBV7-9 and J is TRBJ2-7; possibly TRBD1 for D (6 bases). CDR3 size: 14 residues. CDR1 and CDR2 from the germline V gene are SEHNR and FQNEAQ (reference sequence). V was trimmed by 4 bases and J by 3 bases, leaving 13 bases between them. The CDR3 nucleotides are TGTGCCAGCAGCTCGGGACATTCACTCTACGAGCAGTACTTC. It specifies CASSSGHSLYEQYF.

This clone was detected many times. The chain couples TRBV30 to TRBJ1-2; D remains ambiguous. Looked up from germline, CDR1 is GTSNPN and CDR2 is SVGIG (reference sequence). The CDR3 spans 13 residues. V lost 2 bases and J 5 bases, leaving 12 bases between the germline ends. The CDR3 region is CAWSRGMDYGYTF. The CDR3 DNA follows: TGTGCCTGGAGTCGAGGGATGGATTATGGCTACACCTTC. Using reference TRBV30 and TRBJ1-2 for the parts outside the CDR3, the full variable domain is SQTIHQWPATLVQPVGSPLSLECTVEGTSNPNLYWYRQAAGRGLQLLFYSVGIGQISSEVPQNLSASRPQDRQFILSSKKLLLSDSGFYLCAWSRGMDYGYTFGSGTRLTVV.

This clone was picked up a small number of times. V is TRBV29-1 and J is TRBJ2-7; maybe TRBD1 (5 bases). With 4 bases removed from V and 3 bases from J, the gap between germline ends came to 13 bases. CDR1 and CDR2 (germline): SQVTM, ANQGSEA. CDR3 length equals 13 residues. CDR3 nucleotide sequence: TGCAGCGTTGTAGAACAGGCCCGCTACGAGCAGTACTTC. The encoded protein is CSVVEQARYEQYF.

The gene calls are TRBV5-4 and TRBJ2-3, with D possibly matching TRBD2 (5 bases). CDR3 size: 15 residues. Germline V lookup: CDR1 SGHNT, CDR2 YYREEE (reference sequence). Trimming took off 4 bases at V and 0 bases at J, with 12 bases between the two ends. Here the CDR3 reads CASSATRTSTDTQYF. As DNA, the CDR3 is TGTGCCAGCAGCGCAACTAGAACTAGCACAGATACGCAGTATTTT.

The chain links TRBV6-5 to TRBJ2-7; D is perhaps TRBD1 (5 bases). Trimming cost V 6 bases and J 6 bases, with 9 bases left between them. Germline CDR1 MNHEY, CDR2 SVGAGI. This CDR3 is built from 11 residues. CDR3 amino acids: CASSQGSEQYF. DNA of the CDR3: TGTGCCAGCAGCCAGGGTTCCGAGCAGTACTTC.

The rearrangement uses TRBV18 and TRBJ1-3; the match to TRBD1 covers 7 bases. The germline gives CDR1 KGHSH, CDR2 LQKENI. This CDR3 is 13 amino acids long. Trimming at V came to 6 bases and at J to 3 bases, leaving 2 bases not matched to a gene. As DNA, the CDR3 is TGTGCCAGCTCGACAGGGATTGGAAACACCATATATTTT. Protein sequence: CASSTGIGNTIYF.

The chain combines TRBV5-4 with TRBJ2-7; 7 positions match TRBD1. The CDR3 runs 14 residues. With V trimmed by 4 bases and J by 2 bases, 6 bases remained unmatched. Per germline, CDR1 SGHNT and CDR2 YYREEE (reference sequence). The CDR3 nucleotides are TGTGCCAGCAGCCCCGGGACAGCCACCTACGAGCAGTACTTC. This sequence encodes CASSPGTATYEQYF.

V gene TRBV7-3 combines with J gene TRBJ2-3; D is perhaps TRBD1 or TRBD2 (5 bases each). Germline V gives CDR1 SGHTA, CDR2 FQGTGA. The CDR3 totals 14 residues. V lost 4 bases to trimming and J lost 11 bases, with 19 bases between them. The CDR3 region is CASSSGPSRVRQYF. The CDR3 DNA is TGTGCCAGCAGCTCGGGACCGTCGAGGGTAAGGCAGTATTTT.

This clone was detected a few times. The chain recombines TRBV20-1 with TRBJ2-5; D remains unclear. V was pared by 3 bases and J by 5 bases, with 7 bases between. CDR3 length: 11 amino acids. Germline CDR1 and CDR2: DFQATT and SNEGSKA (reference sequence). The DNA of the CDR3 is TGCAGTGCTAGTCCGTTGGAGACCCAGTACTTC. As protein: CSASPLETQYF.

The V call is TRBV6-5, the J call TRBJ1-2; D is ambiguous. V was pared by 0 bases and J by 8 bases, with 13 bases between. Germline V gene sequence: CDR1 MNHEY, CDR2 SVGAGI. The CDR3 is 14 amino acids. The CDR3 sequence: CASSYSIGVPGYTF. The DNA of the CDR3 is TGTGCCAGCAGTTACTCAATCGGGGTACCCGGCTACACCTTC.

The CDR3 nucleotides are TGTGCCAGCAGTGAAACCTACATCTATGGCTACACCTTC. Translating it yields CASSETYIYGYTF. This chain joins TRBV28 and TRBJ1-2; D remains unclear. The germline V gene has CDR1 MDHEN and CDR2 SYDVKM. V was cut by 5 bases and J by 4 bases, with 11 bases left in between. This CDR3 comprises 13 residues.

About this clone: Additional DNA sequences in this sample encode the identical CDR3. The CDR3 loop is CASSPLRTGGNYEQYF. For the CDR3, the DNA is TGTGCCAGCTCACCGCTAAGGACAGGGGGAAACTACGAGCAGTACTTC. The chain uses TRBV18 and TRBJ2-7; 10 nucleotides match TRBD1. Germline V gene sequence: CDR1 KGHSH, CDR2 LQKENI. The CDR3 runs 16 residues. The V gene end was trimmed by 3 bases and the J gene end by 3 bases; junction bases not matched to a gene: 8.